The 6 T cell receptor beta chains in this list originate from one sample, sequenced in a study of T cell repertoires in cytomegalovirus infection. MiXCR, applied by TCRdb to the reads, yields one record per CDR3 protein. The sample holds hundreds of thousands of distinct CDR3 sequences, roughly a third seen once. These receptors have no identified antigens. This sample comprised cultured CD8+ T cells from PBMCs, obtained from culture after CMV antigen stimulation. Every receptor here comes from a human donor in good health (CMV status not recorded). Some clones in this sample may be carry-over from other donors' samples.

CDR3 nucleotide sequence: TGTGCCAGCAGTGGGGGACAGGGGGCCTTTCTTTCCTACAATGAGCAGTTCTTC. The encoded protein is CASSGGQGAFLSYNEQFF. The rearrangement links TRBV2 to TRBJ2-1, with 12 bases that match TRBD1. Unmatched junction bases numbered 8, after V lost 4 bases and J lost 1 base. Germline assignment: CDR1 SNHLY and CDR2 FYNNEI. The CDR3 is made up of 18 amino acids.

This chain uses TRBV20-1 with TRBJ2-5, with D possibly matching TRBD1 (6 bases). The CDR3 is made up of 17 amino acids. Trimming removed 5 bases from V and 1 base from J, with 23 bases in between. Germline V CDR1 and CDR2: DFQATT, SNEGSKA (reference sequence). The CDR3 sequence: CSAPKTGPPPLQETQYF. The CDR3 DNA sequence: TGCAGTGCTCCGAAGACAGGTCCTCCACCCCTCCAAGAGACCCAGTACTTC.

The chain recombines TRBV27 with TRBJ1-2; D remains unclear. The CDR3 contains 14 residues. Germline CDR1 reads MNHEY; CDR2 reads SMNVEV (reference sequence). The V end was cut by 3 bases, the J end by 4 bases, with 12 bases between. The CDR3 loop is CASSLEGFGYGYTF. The DNA of the CDR3 is TGTGCCAGCAGTTTGGAGGGTTTCGGCTATGGCTACACCTTC.

V is TRBV27 and J is TRBJ2-3; the match to TRBD1 covers 7 bases. V shed 8 bases and J 0 bases; nucleotides not matched to a gene: 14. The CDR3 spans 17 residues. Germline V gives CDR1 MNHEY, CDR2 SMNVEV (reference sequence). The CDR3 DNA sequence: TGTGCCAGCGGTGAGACAGGGACCTACTCTAGCACAGATACGCAGTATTTT. This gives the protein CASGETGTYSSTDTQYF.

This rearrangement joins TRBV7-9 to TRBJ2-1; 7 nucleotides match TRBD2. CDR1 SEHNR and CDR2 FQNEAQ come from the germline V gene (reference sequence). J was trimmed by 5 bases and V by 6 bases; bases with no gene match: 13. The CDR3 spans 16 residues. The CDR3 nucleotides are TGTGCCAGCAGTTCCCCCTGGGACTATCTCCACAATGAGCAGTTCTTC. It translates to CASSSPWDYLHNEQFF. The full variable domain, completed using reference TRBV7-9 and TRBJ2-1, is DTGVSQNPRHKITKRGQNVTFRCDPISEHNRLYWYRQTLGQGPEFLTYFQNEAQLEKSRLLSDRFSAERPKGSFSTLEIQRTEQGDSAMYLCASSSPWDYLHNEQFFGPGTRLTVL.

This clonotype was found a few times. The chain has TRBV7-3 and TRBJ2-1; 10 bases line up with TRBD2. V gave up 3 bases and J gave up 2 bases; unmatched junction bases: 7. The CDR3 runs to 17 residues. Germline V gene sequence: CDR1 SGHTA, CDR2 FQGTGA. CDR3 loop: CASSFERGGHPYNEQFF. The DNA of the CDR3 is TGTGCCAGCAGCTTCGAGCGGGGGGGCCATCCCTACAATGAGCAGTTCTTC.